The clone carrying this T cell receptor beta chain appeared a few times. Antigen unknown. This specimen comes from a study of T-cell memory formation after mild COVID-19. The authors produced TCR alpha and TCR beta cDNA libraries with sample barcodes and UMIs by 5'RACE using constant-segment primers. One entry per CDR3 protein results from TCRdb running MiXCR on the 5' RACE reads. This table holds hundreds of thousands of distinct CDR3 sequences, approximately 16% found once. Germline V gives CDR1 WNHNN, CDR2 SYGVQD (reference sequence). The CDR3 totals 13 residues. With 7 bases removed from V and 5 bases from J, the gap between germline ends came to 13 bases. General study points: Clones which contracted sat mainly in CM and EM if CD4+, and in EMRA if CD8+. Clones contracting day 15 to 85 were balanced CD4/CD8; later expanders leaned CD4+.

The sequencing sample was made of PBMCs or a T cell subset sorted from them (not recorded which). The rearrangement joins TRBV10-1 to TRBJ2-3; D unresolved. The sequence was collected from a man aged 18-30 years who had mild COVID-19 (a few samples of this study predate the infection). Cell type and time point are not known. The CDR3 DNA is TGCGCCAGCAAGGGCGAGTGGGGAGATACGCAGTATTTT. This encodes CASKGEWGDTQYF.